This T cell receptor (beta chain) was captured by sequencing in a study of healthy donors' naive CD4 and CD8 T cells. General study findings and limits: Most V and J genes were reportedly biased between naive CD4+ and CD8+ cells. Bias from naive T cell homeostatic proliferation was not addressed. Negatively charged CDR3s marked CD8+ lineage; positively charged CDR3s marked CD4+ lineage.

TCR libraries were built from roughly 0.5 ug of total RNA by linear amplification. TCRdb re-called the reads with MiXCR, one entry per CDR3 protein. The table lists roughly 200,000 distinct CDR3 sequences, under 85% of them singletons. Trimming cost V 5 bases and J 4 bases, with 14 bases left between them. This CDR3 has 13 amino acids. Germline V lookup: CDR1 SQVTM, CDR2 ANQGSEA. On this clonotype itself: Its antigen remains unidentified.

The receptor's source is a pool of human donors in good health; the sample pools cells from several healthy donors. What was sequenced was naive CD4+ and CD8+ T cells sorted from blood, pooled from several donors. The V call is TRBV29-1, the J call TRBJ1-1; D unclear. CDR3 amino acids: CSVLDVGGTEAFF. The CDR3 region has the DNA TGCAGCGTTCTAGACGTGGGCGGCACTGAAGCTTTCTTT.